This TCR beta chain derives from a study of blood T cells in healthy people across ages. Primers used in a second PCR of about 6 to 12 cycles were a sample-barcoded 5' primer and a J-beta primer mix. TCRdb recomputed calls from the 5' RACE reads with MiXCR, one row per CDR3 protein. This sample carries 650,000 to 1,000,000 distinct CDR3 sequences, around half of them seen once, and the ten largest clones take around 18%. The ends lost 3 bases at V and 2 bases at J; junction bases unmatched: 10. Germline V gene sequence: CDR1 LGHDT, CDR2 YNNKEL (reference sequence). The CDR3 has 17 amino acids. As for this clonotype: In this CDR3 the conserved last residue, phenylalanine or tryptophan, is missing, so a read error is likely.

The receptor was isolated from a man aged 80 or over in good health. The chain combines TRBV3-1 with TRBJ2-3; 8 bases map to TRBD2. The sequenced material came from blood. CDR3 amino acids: CASSQPLWREVTDTQYY. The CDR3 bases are TGTGCCAGCAGCCAGCCCCTATGGCGGGAGGTCACAGATACGCAGTATTAT.